This T cell receptor beta chain appears in the sequencing data of a study of glioma-infiltrating T cells after dendritic cell vaccination. Primers: 60 V beta forward and 13 J beta reverse. Generated by immunoSEQ multiplex PCR, the TCRdb table keeps only in-frame clones and is missing some. In the table there are over 80,000 clones, about 90% of which are singletons. A note on this clone: Its matching antigen is unknown.

The V gene lost 5 bases and the J gene lost 2 bases, with 13 bases spanning the gap. The CDR3 is 15 amino acids. Germline V gene data show CDR1 as LNHDA and CDR2 as SQIVND (reference sequence). Overall study findings and caveats: Longer survival after dendritic cell vaccination followed higher pretreatment TIL content.

The clonotype comes from a human donor with glioblastoma. The chain combines TRBV19 with TRBJ1-5, with a weak D call TRBD1 (6 bases). The starting material was blood, obtained before dendritic cell vaccination. The CDR3 protein is CASSQMGAGNQPQHF. In DNA form, the CDR3 reads TGTGCCAGTAGTCAAATGGGGGCCGGCAATCAGCCCCAGCATTTT.